This TCR beta chain was recovered during a study of blood T cell repertoires in COVID-19. Study overall: From T cells, B-cell-depleted T cells, or PBMCs came the material, which was cDNA or gDNA.

The CDR3 runs 14 residues. The V and J ends lost 5 bases and 8 bases respectively, with 16 bases between them. Germline V gene lookup returns CDR1 ENHRY and CDR2 SYGVKD. Source study methods: Amplification with reference gene primers provided the estimates of nucleated cell counts. The protocol was immunoSEQ multiplex PCR, while the TCRdb copy is restricted to in-frame clones and leaves out a portion. The D gene and trimming were derived from the DNA, and the V and J assignments and clone size from that table. The table shows approximately 25,000 clones, with approximately 85% occurring only once. This sequence joins TRBV10-3 and TRBJ2-1, with a weak D call TRBD1 (5 bases). Sequencing was done on a sample of peripheral blood. The source is a human donor in a cohort sampled during active COVID-19. The CDR3 is CAISLQGIEYEQFF. DNA for the CDR3: TGTGCCATCAGTCTTCAGGGCATTGAATATGAGCAGTTCTTC.